These T cell receptor beta chains were read from a single sample in a study of cytomegalovirus exposure and HLA in healthy donors. Data came from immunoSEQ multiplex PCR; TCRdb stores just in-frame clones and leaves some out. Seen here are roughly 200,000 clones, 77% observed once, and the top ten hold roughly 3.5%. Source material: PBMCs. All receptors derive from a woman aged 55-70 years in good health and CMV-seropositive. Each CDR3 is given without its conserved first and last residue. Each record gives: clone size, D gene, V gene, CDR3 protein. A D gene is named only where the DNA matches it firmly. For some rows the clone size is stated as once, few or many, or as a class when expanded; others skip it.

-,-,TRBV18,ASSPTTTNEKLF
-,-,TRBV6-1,ASSERALIGYT
-,-,TRBV5-1,VLRGGWEKLF
-,-,TRBV21-1,ASSGLNMNTEAF
once,TRBD2,TRBV29-1,SVEDPAGGGDTQY
-,-,TRBV11-1,ASSSSYEQY
-,-,TRBV7-2,ASSLGQGGYEQY
-,-,TRBV2,AIRGTAPNEQF
-,-,TRBV6-6,ASSGRALTGEAF
few,TRBD2,TRBV19,ASSIRGLAVGDEQF
-,-,TRBV29-1,SVREERGGEGYT
few,-,TRBV6-1,ASSLESHRGYT
-,TRBD1,TRBV5-8,ASSLAGTVNRLSR
-,TRBD1,TRBV30,AWRGQPGEKLF
-,TRBD1,TRBV2,ASNKGQGRTYEQY
-,-,TRBV7-9,ASSLGVGQRRHSYEQY
-,-,TRBV29-1,SVEDGAAEQY
-,-,TRBV11-2,ASSPSLVTQY
few,-,TRBV4-3,ASSQEAGDHEQF
once,-,TRBV7-9,ASSQGGLGTEAF
once,-,TRBV5-1,ASSLGDRGRNIQY
once,-,TRBV28,ASSWIGRVNYGYT
-,TRBD1,TRBV4-1,ASSQDFGTAGQGASGNTIY